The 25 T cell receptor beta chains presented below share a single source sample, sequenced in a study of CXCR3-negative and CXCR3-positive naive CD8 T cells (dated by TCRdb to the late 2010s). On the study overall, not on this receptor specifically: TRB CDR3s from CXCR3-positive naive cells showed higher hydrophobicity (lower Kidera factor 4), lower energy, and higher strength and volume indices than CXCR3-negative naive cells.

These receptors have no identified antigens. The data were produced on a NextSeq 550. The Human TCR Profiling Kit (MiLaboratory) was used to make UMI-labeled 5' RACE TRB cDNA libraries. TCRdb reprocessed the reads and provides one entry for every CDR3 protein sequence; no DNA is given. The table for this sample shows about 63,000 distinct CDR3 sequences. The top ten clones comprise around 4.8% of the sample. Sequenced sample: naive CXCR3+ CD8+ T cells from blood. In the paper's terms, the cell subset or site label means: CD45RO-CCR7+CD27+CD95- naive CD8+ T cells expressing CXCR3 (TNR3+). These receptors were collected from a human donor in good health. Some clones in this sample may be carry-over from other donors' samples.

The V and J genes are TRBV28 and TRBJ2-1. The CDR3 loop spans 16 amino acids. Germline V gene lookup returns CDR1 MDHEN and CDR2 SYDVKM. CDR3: CASSYHHGSAYNEQFF.

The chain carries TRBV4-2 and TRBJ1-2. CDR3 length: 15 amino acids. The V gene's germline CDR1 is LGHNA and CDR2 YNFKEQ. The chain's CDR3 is CASSQDLAANYGYTF.

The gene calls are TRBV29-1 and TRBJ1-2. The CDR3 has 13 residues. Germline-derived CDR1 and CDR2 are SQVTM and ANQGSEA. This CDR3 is CSVLEVGYYGYTF. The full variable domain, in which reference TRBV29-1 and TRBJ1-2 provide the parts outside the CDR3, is SAVISQKPSRDICQRGTSLTIQCQVDSQVTMMFWYRQQPGQSLTLIATANQGSEATYESGFVIDKFPISRPNLTFSTLTVSNMSPEDSSIYLCSVLEVGYYGYTFGSGTRLTVV.

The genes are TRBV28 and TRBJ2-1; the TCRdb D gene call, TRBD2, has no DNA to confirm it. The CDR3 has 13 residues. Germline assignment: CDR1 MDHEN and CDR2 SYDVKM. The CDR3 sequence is CASNGRNVDEQFF.

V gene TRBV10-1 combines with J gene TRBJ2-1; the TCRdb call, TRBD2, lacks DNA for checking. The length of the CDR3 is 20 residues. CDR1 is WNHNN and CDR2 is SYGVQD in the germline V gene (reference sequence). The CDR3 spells CASSESQGLAGNVSYNEQFF.

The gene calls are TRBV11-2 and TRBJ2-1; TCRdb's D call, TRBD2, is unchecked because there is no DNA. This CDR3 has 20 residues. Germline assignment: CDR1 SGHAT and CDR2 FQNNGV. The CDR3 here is CASSLDIGLAGGSSYNEQFF.

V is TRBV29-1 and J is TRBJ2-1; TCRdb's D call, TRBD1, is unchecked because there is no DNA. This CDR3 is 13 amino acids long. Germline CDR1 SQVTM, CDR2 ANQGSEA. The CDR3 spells CSVPWAGYNEQFF.

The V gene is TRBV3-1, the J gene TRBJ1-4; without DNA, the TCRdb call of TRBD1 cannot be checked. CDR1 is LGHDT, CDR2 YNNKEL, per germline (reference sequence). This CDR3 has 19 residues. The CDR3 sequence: CASSQFLGQEEILGEKLFF.

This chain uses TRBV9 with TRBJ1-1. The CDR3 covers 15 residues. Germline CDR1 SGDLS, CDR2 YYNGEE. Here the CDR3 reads CASSVGQSPFLEAFF.

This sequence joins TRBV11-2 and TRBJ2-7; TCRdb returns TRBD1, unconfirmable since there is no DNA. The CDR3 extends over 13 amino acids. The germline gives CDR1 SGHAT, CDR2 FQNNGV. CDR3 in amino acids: CASSLGDGYEQYF.

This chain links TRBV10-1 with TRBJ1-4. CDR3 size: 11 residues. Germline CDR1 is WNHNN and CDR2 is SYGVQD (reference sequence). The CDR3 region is CASSEGEKLFF.

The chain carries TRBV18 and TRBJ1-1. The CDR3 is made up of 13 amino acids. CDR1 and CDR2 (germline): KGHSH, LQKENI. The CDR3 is CASSPPTETEAFF. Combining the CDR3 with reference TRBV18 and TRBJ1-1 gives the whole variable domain NAGVMQNPRHLVRRRGQEARLRCSPMKGHSHVYWYRQLPEEGLKFMVYLQKENIIDESGMPKERFSAEFPKEGPSILRIQQVVRGDSAAYFCASSPPTETEAFFGQGTRLTVV.

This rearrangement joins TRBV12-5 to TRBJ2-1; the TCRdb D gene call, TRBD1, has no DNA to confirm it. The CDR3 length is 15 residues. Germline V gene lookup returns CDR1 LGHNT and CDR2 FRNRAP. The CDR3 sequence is CASGLPVSNNNEQFF.

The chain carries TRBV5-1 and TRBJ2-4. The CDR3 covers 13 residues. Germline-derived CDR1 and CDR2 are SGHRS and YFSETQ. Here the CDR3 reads CASSLEGGNIQYF.

The CDR3 loop is CASSYRTGGGLETQYF. J is TRBJ2-5 and V is TRBV28; no DNA is available, so the TRBD1 call from TCRdb remains unchecked. The germline gives CDR1 MDHEN, CDR2 SYDVKM. The CDR3 covers 16 residues.

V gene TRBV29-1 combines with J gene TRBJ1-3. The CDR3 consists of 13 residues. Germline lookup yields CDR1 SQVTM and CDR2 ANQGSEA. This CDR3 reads CSVQGPSGNTIYF. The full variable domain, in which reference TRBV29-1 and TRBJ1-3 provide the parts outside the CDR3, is SAVISQKPSRDICQRGTSLTIQCQVDSQVTMMFWYRQQPGQSLTLIATANQGSEATYESGFVIDKFPISRPNLTFSTLTVSNMSPEDSSIYLCSVQGPSGNTIYFGEGSWLTVV.

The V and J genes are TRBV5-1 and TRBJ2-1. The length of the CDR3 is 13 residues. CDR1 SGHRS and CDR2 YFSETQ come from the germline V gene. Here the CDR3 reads CASSSSSYNEQFF.

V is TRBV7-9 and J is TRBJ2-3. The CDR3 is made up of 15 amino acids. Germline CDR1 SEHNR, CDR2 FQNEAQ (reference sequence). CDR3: CASTDLSYGTDTQYF.

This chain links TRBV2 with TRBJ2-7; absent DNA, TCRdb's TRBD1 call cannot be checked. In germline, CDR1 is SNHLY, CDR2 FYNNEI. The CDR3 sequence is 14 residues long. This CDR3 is CASRDGTDPYEQYF.

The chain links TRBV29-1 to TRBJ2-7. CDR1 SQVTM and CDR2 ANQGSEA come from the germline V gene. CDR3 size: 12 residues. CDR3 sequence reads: CSVAFGDYEQYF.

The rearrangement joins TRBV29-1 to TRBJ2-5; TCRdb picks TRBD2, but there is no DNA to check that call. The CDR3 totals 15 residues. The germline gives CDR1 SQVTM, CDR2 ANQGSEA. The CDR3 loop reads CSVERWTSGQETQYF.

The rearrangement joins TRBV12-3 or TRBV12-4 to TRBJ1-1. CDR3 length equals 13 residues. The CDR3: CASSDIEGTEAFF.

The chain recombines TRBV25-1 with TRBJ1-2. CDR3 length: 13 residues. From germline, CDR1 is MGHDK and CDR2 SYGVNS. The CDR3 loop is CASSGNNNYGYTF.

CDR3 protein: CSAHPGPFSPNSPLHF. V usage is TRBV20-1 and J usage is TRBJ1-6. The CDR3 is 16 amino acids. Germline CDR1 is DFQATT and CDR2 is SNEGSKA (reference sequence).

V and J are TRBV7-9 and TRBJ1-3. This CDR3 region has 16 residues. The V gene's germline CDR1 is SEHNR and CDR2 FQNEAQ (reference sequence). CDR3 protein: CASSLDRNPSGNTIYF.